The source of this T cell receptor beta chain is a study of blood T cell repertoires in COVID-19 (dated by TCRdb to about 2020). Background on the whole study: Collaborator samples came from the United States, Italy and Spain and covered acute and convalescent phases of COVID-19. The material from the prospective study consisted of cDNA or gDNA derived from T cells, B-cell-depleted T cells, or PBMCs. Deeply sampled blood TCRbeta repertoires from subjects exposed to, actively infected with, or recovered from COVID-19 were included in the dataset. A freely available public database, intended as a resource for researchers studying the immune response to SARS-CoV-2, is where the repertoires were released. Samples came from the ongoing ImmuneRACE study (first 160 participants) plus 1,254 subjects from 6 global collaborators. Sample metadata almost always included a de-identified subject ID, COVID-19 status, age in years and sex. Where available, HLA class I and class II types were taken from metadata supplied by the sample provider and were not determined by assay-based typing. General study outcomes and caveats: The amount of clinical and demographic metadata varied by source and participant and was provided uncurated.

TCRbeta CDR3 regions were amplified from genomic DNA by means of the immunoSEQ Assay, a bias-controlled multiplex PCR. On the authors' methods: Nucleated cell counts per sample were estimated from amplification of reference gene primers within the assay. To quantify the absolute abundance of each unique TCRbeta CDR3 rearrangement, sequence reads were collapsed and filtered. Productive Simpson clonality was computed per sample as the square root of Simpson's diversity index over productive rearrangements. TCRdb stores this immuneACCESS table with in-frame sequences only. Part of the clones is absent; in the studies checked, under half of the shortfall reflects unresolved V genes, and no reason is known for the rest. Clonal size and the V and J genes are those of that table, whereas D and trimming came from the DNA. In this sample the table shows over 110,000 clones, roughly 88% of which occur a single time. More than 25% of the sample goes to the ten largest clones.

Whole blood was collected in K2EDTA tubes by collaborating institutions according to the institutions' own protocols. Collaborator samples were shipped for TCRbeta analysis as frozen whole blood, isolated PBMCs, or DNA extracted from either sample type. About this clone itself: Its recognized antigen is unknown. No base quality information exists; no much larger clone differs at one position.

Trimming removed 3 bases from V and 1 base from J; the gene matches leave 2 bases unexplained. Its CDR3 holds 15 amino acids, cysteine through phenylalanine. Solely the CDR3 DNA is kept, with 45 bases framed from the first base. The germline V gene encodes CDR1 LGHNA and CDR2 YSLEER. The receptor's source is a human donor in a cohort sampled during active COVID-19. Specimen: peripheral blood. The sequence links TRBV4-3 to TRBJ1-5, with 8 central nucleotides matching TRBD1. CDR3 protein: CASSHRTGSNQPQHF. The DNA is TGCGCCAGCAGCCACAGGACAGGGAGCAATCAGCCCCAGCATTTT.